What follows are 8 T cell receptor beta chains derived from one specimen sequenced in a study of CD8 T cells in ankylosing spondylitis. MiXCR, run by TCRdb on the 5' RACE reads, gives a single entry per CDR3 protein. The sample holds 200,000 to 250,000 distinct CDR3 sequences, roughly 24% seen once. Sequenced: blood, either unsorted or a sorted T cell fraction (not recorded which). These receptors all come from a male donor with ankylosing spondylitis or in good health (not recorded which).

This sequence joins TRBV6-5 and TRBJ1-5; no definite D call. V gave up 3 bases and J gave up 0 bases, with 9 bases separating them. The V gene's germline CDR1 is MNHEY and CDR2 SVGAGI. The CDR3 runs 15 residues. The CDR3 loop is CASSYGQASNQPQHF. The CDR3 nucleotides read TGTGCCAGCAGTTATGGGCAAGCTAGCAATCAGCCCCAGCATTTT.

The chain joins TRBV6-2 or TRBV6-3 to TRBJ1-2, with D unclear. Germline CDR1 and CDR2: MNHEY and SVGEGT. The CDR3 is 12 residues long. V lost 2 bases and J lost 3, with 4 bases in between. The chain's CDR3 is CASSYVDYGYTF. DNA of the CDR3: TGTGCCAGCAGTTACGTGGACTATGGCTACACCTTC.

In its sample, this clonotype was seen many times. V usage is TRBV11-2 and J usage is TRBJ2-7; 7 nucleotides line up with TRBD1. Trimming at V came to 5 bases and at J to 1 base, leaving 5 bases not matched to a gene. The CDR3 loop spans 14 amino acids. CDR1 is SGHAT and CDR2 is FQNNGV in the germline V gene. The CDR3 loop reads CASSPQGVSYEQYF. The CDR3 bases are TGTGCCAGCAGCCCCCAGGGGGTATCCTACGAGCAGTACTTC. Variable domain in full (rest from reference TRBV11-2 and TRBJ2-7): EAGVAQSPRYKIIEKRQSVAFWCNPISGHATLYWYQQILGQGPKLLIQFQNNGVVDDSQLPKDRFSAERLKGVDSTLKIQPAKLEDSAVYLCASSPQGVSYEQYFGPGTRLTVT.

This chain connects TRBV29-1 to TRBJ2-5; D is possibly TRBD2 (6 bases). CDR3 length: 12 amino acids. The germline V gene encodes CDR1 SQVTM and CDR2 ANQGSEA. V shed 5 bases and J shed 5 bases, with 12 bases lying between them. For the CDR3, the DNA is TGCAGCGTTTCCGGGACTCCGGAGACCCAGTACTTC. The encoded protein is CSVSGTPETQYF.

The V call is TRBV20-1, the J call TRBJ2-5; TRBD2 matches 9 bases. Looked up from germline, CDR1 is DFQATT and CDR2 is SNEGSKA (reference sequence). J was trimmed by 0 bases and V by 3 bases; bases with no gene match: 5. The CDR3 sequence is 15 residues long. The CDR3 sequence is CSASTAGGYQETQYF. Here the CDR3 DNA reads TGCAGTGCTAGTACGGCGGGAGGGTACCAAGAGACCCAGTACTTC.

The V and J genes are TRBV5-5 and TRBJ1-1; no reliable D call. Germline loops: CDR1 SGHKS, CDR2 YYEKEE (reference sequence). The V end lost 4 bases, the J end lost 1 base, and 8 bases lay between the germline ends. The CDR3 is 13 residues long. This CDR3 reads CASSNVPNTEAFF. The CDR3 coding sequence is TGTGCCAGCAGCAACGTCCCGAACACTGAAGCTTTCTTT. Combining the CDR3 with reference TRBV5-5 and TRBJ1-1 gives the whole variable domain DAGVTQSPTHLIKTRGQQVTLRCSPISGHKSVSWYQQVLGQGPQFIFQYYEKEERGRGNFPDRFSARQFPNYSSELNVNALLLGDSALYLCASSNVPNTEAFFGQGTRLTVV.

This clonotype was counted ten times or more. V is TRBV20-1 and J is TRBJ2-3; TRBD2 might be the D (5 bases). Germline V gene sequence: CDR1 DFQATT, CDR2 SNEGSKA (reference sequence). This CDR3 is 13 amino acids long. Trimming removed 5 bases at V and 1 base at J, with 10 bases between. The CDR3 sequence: CSAEWERTDTQYF. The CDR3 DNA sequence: TGCAGTGCTGAGTGGGAGCGCACAGATACGCAGTATTTT.

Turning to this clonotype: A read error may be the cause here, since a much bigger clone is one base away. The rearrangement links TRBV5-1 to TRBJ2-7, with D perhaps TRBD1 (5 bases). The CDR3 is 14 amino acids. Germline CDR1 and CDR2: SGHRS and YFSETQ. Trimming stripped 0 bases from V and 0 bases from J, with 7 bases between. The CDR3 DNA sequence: TGCGCCAGCAGCTTGGGACAGAGCTCCTACGAGCAGTACTTC. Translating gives CASSLGQSSYEQYF.